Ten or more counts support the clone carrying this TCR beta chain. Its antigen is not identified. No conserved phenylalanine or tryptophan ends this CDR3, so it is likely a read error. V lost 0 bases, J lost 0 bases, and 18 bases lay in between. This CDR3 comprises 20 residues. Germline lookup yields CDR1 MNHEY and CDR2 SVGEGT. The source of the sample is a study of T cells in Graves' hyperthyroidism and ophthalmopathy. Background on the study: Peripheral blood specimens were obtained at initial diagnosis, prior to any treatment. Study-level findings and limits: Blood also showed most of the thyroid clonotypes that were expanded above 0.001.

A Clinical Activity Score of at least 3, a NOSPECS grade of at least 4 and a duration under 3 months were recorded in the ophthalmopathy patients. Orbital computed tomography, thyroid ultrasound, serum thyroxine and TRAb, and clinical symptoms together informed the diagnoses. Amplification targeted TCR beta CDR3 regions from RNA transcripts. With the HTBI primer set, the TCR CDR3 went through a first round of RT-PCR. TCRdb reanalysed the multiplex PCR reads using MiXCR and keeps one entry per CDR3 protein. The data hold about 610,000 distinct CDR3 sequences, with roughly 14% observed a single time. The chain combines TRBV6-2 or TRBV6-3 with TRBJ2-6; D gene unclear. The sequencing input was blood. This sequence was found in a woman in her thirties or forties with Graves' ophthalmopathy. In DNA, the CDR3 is TGTGCCAGCAGTTACTCGCTTTTTGGTCCCGATCACTCTGGGGCCAACGTCCTGACTTCC. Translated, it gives CASSYSLFGPDHSGANVLTS.